This TCR beta chain came from a study of tumor-infiltrating lymphocytes in primary liver carcinoma. Study summary: Enrolled patients were male and female, aged 30 to 69 years. These were node-negative, non-metastatic T1-T3 tumors of 4.2 to 10 cm. In every tissue type, samples returned a similar yield of roughly 3.65 to 7.5 million productive TCRbeta reads.

The input was about 490 ng total RNA; TCR beta cDNA was made from it with a constant-region primer. Construction of TCR beta libraries relied on three successive nested multiplex PCR rounds employing slightly modified ARM-PCR. A C-beta reverse primer and TRBV1-TRBV30 forward primers served in each of the first two PCR rounds, at about 10 cycles apiece. TCRdb reprocessed the multiplex PCR reads with MiXCR, giving one entry per CDR3 protein. The sample contains about 210,000 distinct CDR3 sequences, around four fifths of which appear only once. Germline V gene lookup returns CDR1 MNHEY and CDR2 SVGAGI. CDR3 size: 16 residues. As to this clonotype: A read error is likely, as this CDR3 ends without the conserved phenylalanine or tryptophan.

The approximately 17-32 mg bulk tissue piece was not sorted before simultaneous RNA and DNA extraction. The study found over 75% viable tumor cells in every tumor sample. Sequencing used tumor tissue from primary liver carcinoma. The genes are TRBV6-5 and TRBJ1-2, with no clear D. The receptor was isolated from a man aged 35-49 years with primary liver carcinoma and hepatitis B virus infection. CDR3 in amino acids: CASSSGVGVVNYGYTI. The CDR3 region has the DNA TGCGCCAGCAGTTCCGGGGTCGGGGTCGTCAACTATGGCTACACCATC.